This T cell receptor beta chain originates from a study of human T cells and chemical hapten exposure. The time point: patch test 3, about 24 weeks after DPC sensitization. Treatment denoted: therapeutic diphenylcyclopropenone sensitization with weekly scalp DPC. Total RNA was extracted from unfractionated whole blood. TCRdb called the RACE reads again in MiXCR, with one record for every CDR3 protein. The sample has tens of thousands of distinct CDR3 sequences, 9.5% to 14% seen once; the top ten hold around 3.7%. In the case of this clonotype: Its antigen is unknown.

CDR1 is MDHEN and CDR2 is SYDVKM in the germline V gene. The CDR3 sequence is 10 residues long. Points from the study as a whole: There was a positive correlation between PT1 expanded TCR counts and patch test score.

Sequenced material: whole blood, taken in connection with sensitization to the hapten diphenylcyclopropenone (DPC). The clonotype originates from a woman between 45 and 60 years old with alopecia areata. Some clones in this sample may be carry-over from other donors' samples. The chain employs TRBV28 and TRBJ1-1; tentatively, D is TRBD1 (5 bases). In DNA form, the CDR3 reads TGTGGATCAGGGCGCACTGAAGCTTTCTTT. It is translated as CGSGRTEAFF.